A selection of T cell receptor beta chains follows, all from one sample in a study of blood T cell repertoires in COVID-19. Assay: immunoSEQ multiplex PCR; the TCRdb copy retains only in-frame clones and omits some. This sample has roughly 92,000 clones, with 90% found just once. Input material: peripheral blood. The receptors were sampled from a man between 50 and 59 years old with acute or convalescent COVID-19. CDR3s include the opening cysteine and the closing phenylalanine or tryptophan. The order of the fields is D gene, J gene, V gene, CDR3 protein, CDR3 DNA. A D gene is named only where the DNA matches it firmly.

>NA|TRBJ1-4|TRBV29-1
CSVGAGVGEKLFF
TGCAGCGTAGGAGCGGGTGTGGGGGAAAAACTGTTTTTT
>NA|TRBJ2-3|TRBV21-1
CASSRGTSGRGTDTQYF
TGTGCCAGCAGCAGAGGGACTAGCGGCCGCGGCACAGATACGCAGTATTTT
>TRBD2|TRBJ2-1|TRBV5-1
CASSLTVAGVGNEQFF
TGCGCCAGCAGCTTGACCGTAGCGGGAGTTGGTAATGAGCAGTTCTTC
>NA|TRBJ1-5|TRBV5-1
CASSLDSYQPQHF
TGCGCCAGCAGCTTGGACAGTTATCAGCCCCAGCATTTT
>NA|TRBJ2-1|TRBV19
CASRDGGSGNPWEQFF
TGTGCCAGTAGGGATGGAGGGTCGGGGAATCCTTGGGAGCAGTTCTTC
>TRBD1|TRBJ2-7|TRBV15
CATSRETGGSYEQYF
TGTGCCACCAGCAGAGAGACAGGGGGCTCCTACGAGCAGTACTTC
>NA|TRBJ1-5|TRBV7-8
CASSRGRDQPQHF
TGTGCCAGCAGCCGCGGGAGGGATCAGCCCCAGCATTTT
>TRBD2|TRBJ2-2|TRBV4-1
CASRGEGLGELFF
TGCGCCAGCAGGGGGGAGGGCCTGGGGGAGCTGTTTTTT
>TRBD2|TRBJ2-1|TRBV5-1
CASSPRLAIGIYNEQFF
TGCGCCAGCAGCCCAAGACTAGCGATAGGGATATACAATGAGCAGTTCTTC
>TRBD1|TRBJ1-5|TRBV24-1
CATSDSRTGPINQPQHF
TGTGCCACCAGTGATTCTAGGACAGGCCCAATCAATCAGCCCCAGCATTTT
>NA|TRBJ1-2|TRBV27
CASRKIQVSHGYTF
TGTGCCAGCAGAAAAATACAGGTTTCGCATGGCTACACCTTC
>NA|TRBJ2-2|TRBV15
CATSRDRGTGELFF
TGTGCCACCAGCAGAGATCGGGGTACCGGGGAGCTGTTTTTT
>NA|TRBJ2-3|TRBV20-1
CSARVSDTQYF
TGCAGTGCTAGAGTATCTGATACGCAGTATTTT
>TRBD1|TRBJ2-6|TRBV6-5
CASSTRGYGANVLTF
TGTGCCAGCAGTACCAGGGGGTATGGGGCCAACGTCCTGACTTTC
>TRBD1|TRBJ2-1|TRBV5-1
CASTLLGQGVNEQFF
TGCGCCAGCACCCTGTTGGGACAGGGGGTGAATGAGCAGTTCTTC
>NA|TRBJ1-2|TRBV19
CASRTGFSGYTF
TGTGCCAGTAGAACAGGGTTCAGTGGCTACACCTTC
>TRBD2|TRBJ2-5|TRBV6-6
CASSSPTSGMETQYF
TGTGCCAGCAGTTCCCCGACTAGCGGTATGGAGACCCAGTACTTC
>NA|TRBJ2-7|TRBV19
CASSTGSYEQYF
TGTGCCAGTAGTACAGGGTCCTACGAGCAGTACTTC
>TRBD1|TRBJ2-2|TRBV7-9
CAGSRQGWTGELFF
TGTGCCGGCTCGAGACAGGGATGGACCGGGGAGCTGTTTTTT
>TRBD1|TRBJ2-5|TRBV25-1
CASSEWTHRGAETQYF
TGTGCCAGCAGTGAATGGACGCACAGGGGGGCAGAGACCCAGTACTTC